This T cell receptor (beta chain) derives from a study of T cell responses to AZD1222 COVID-19 vaccine. Study findings and constraints: Just six AZD1222 recipients were seropositive at baseline.

Data came from immunoSEQ multiplex PCR; TCRdb stores just in-frame clones and leaves some out. Seen here are tens of thousands of clones, around 84% observed once, and the top ten hold roughly a tenth. The V end lost 6 bases, the J end lost 3 bases, and 9 bases lay between the germline ends. The CDR3 sequence is 13 residues long. From germline, CDR1 is MGHRA and CDR2 YSYEKL. Notes on this clone: Its antigen is as yet unknown.

This sample comprised peripheral blood, obtained on day 0 of AZD1222 vaccination. The V and J genes are TRBV4-1 and TRBJ1-5; possible D gene TRBD1, 6 bases. The origin of this receptor is an adult in good health. This CDR3 reads CASRQGYNQPQHF. CDR3 sequence (DNA): TGCGCCAGCAGGCAGGGGTACAATCAGCCCCAGCATTTT.